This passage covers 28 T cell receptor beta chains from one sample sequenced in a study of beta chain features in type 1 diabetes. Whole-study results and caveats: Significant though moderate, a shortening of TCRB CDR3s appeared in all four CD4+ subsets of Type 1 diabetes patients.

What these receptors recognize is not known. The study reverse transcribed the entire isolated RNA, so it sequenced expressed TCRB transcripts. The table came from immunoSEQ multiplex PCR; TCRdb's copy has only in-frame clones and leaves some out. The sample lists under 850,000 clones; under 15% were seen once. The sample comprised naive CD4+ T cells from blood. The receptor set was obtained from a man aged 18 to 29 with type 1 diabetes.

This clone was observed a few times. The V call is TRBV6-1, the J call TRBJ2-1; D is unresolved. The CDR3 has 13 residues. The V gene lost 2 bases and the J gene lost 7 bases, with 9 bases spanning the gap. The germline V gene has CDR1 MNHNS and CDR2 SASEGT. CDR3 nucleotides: TGTGCCAGCAGTGAAAGGTGGCGAAATGAGCAGTTCTTC. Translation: CASSERWRNEQFF.

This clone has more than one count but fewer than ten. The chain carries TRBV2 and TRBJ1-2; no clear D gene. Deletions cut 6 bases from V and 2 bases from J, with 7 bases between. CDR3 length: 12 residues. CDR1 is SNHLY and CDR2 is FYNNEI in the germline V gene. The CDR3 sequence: CASRGANYGYTF. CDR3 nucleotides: TGTGCCAGCAGGGGAGCGAACTATGGCTACACCTTC.

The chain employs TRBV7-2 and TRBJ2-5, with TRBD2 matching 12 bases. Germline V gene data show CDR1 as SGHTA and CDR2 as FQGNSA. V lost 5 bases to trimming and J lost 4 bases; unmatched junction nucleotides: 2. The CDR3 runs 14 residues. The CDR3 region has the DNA TGTGCCAGCAGCCCGGGACTAGCGGGAGAGACCCAGTACTTC. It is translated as CASSPGLAGETQYF.

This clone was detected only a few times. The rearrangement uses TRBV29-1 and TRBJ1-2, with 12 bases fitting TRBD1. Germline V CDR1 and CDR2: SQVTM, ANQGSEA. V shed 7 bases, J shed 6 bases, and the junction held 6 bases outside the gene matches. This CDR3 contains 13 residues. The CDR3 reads CSGWGQGANGYTF. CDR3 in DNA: TGCAGCGGATGGGGACAGGGGGCTAATGGCTACACCTTC.

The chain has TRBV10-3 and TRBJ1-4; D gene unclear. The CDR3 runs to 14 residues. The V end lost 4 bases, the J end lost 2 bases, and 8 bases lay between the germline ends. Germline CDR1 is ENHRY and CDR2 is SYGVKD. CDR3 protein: CAISVEGTNEKLFF. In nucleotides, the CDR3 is TGTGCCATCAGTGTGGAAGGGACTAATGAAAAACTGTTTTTT.

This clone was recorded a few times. This CDR3 reads CASSLGGGGRTDTQYF. The CDR3 DNA follows: TGTGCCAGCAGCCTAGGGGGCGGGGGACGCACAGATACGCAGTATTTT. The gene calls are TRBV27 and TRBJ2-3; D is tentatively TRBD1 or TRBD2 (7 bases each). Germline V gene sequence: CDR1 MNHEY, CDR2 SMNVEV (reference sequence). Deletions cut 6 bases from V and 1 base from J, with 17 bases between. This CDR3 is 16 amino acids long.

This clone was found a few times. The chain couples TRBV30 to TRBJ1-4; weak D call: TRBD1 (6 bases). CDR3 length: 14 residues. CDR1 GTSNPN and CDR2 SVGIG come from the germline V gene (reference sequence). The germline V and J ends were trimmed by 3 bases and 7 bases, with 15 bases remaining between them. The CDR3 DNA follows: TGTGCCTGGAGCAAACAGGGTTTCAGTGAAAAACTGTTTTTT. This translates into CAWSKQGFSEKLFF.

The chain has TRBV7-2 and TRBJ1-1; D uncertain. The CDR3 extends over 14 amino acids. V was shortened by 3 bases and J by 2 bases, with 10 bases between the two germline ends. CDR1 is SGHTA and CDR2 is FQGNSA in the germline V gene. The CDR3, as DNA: TGTGCCAGCAGCTTTCGAGGGTTTAACACTGAAGCTTTCTTT. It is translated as CASSFRGFNTEAFF.

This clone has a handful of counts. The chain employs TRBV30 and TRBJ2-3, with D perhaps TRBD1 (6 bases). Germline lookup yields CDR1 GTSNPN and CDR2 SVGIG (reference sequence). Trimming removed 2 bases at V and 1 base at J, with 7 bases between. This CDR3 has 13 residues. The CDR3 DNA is TGTGCCTGGAGTCGACAGGGCACAGATACGCAGTATTTT. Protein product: CAWSRQGTDTQYF.

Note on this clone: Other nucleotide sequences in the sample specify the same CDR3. In nucleotides, the CDR3 is TGTGCCAGCAGTGCCCGCGAGCAGTACTTC. Translated, it gives CASSAREQYF. The rearrangement uses TRBV2 and TRBJ2-7; D remains unclear. The CDR3 has 10 amino acids. Trimming removed 4 bases from V and 6 bases from J, with 4 bases in between. In germline, CDR1 is SNHLY, CDR2 FYNNEI. Complete variable domain (other parts from reference TRBV2 and TRBJ2-7): EPEVTQTPSHQVTQMGQEVILRCVPISNHLYFYWYRQILGQKVEFLVSFYNNEISEKSEIFDDQFSVERPDGSNFTLKIRSTKLEDSAMYFCASSAREQYFGPGTRLTVT.

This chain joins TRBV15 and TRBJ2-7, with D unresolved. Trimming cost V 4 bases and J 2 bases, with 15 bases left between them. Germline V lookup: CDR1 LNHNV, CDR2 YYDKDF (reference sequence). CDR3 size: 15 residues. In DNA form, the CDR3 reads TGTGCCACCAGCAAGCCCAGCTTATCAACCTACGAGCAGTACTTC. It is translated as CATSKPSLSTYEQYF.

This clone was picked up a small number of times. The CDR3 loop reads CASGFSEKGGSTDTQYF. The CDR3 DNA sequence: TGTGCTAGTGGTTTCTCCGAAAAAGGAGGGAGCACAGATACGCAGTATTTT. This chain connects TRBV12-5 to TRBJ2-3; D might be TRBD2 (6 bases). The CDR3 runs to 17 residues. From germline, CDR1 is LGHNT and CDR2 FRNRAP. V lost 3 bases, J lost 0 bases, and 16 bases lay in between.

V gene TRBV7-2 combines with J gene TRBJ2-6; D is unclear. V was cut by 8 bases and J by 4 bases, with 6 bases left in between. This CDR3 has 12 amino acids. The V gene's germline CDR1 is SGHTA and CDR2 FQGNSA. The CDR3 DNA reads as TGTGCCAGCGTCGGCGGGGCCAACGTCCTGACTTTC. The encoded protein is CASVGGANVLTF. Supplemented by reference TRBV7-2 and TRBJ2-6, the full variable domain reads GAGVSQSPSNKVTEKGKDVELRCDPISGHTALYWYRQSLGQGLEFLIYFQGNSAPDKSGLPSDRFSAERTGGSVSTLTIQRTQQEDSAVYLCASVGGANVLTFGAGSRLTVL.

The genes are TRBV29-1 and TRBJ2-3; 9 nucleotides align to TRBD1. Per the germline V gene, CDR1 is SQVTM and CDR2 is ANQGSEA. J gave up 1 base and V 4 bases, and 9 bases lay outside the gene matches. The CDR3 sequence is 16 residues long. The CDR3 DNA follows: TGCAGCGTTGGGGGCGCTAGGACAGGGGGCACAGATACGCAGTATTTT. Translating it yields CSVGGARTGGTDTQYF.

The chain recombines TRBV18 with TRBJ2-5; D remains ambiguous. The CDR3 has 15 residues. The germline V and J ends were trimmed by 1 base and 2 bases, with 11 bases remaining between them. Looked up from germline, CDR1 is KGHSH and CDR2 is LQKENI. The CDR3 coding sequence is TGTGCCAGCTCACCACGTGACGGATTGCAAGAGACCCAGTACTTC. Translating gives CASSPRDGLQETQYF.

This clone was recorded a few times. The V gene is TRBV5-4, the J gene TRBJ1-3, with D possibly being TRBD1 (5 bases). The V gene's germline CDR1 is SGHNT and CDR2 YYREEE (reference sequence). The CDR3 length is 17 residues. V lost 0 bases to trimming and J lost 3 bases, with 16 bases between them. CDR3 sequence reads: CASSLVTGGIGGNTIYF. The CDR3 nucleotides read TGTGCCAGCAGCTTGGTTACGGGGGGAATCGGTGGAAACACCATATATTTT.

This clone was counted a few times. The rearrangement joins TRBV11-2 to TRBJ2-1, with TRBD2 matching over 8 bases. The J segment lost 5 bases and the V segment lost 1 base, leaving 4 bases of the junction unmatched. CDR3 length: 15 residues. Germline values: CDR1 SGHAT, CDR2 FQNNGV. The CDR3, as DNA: TGTGCCAGCAGCTTAGCCGGGGGGGTCCACAATGAGCAGTTCTTC. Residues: CASSLAGGVHNEQFF.

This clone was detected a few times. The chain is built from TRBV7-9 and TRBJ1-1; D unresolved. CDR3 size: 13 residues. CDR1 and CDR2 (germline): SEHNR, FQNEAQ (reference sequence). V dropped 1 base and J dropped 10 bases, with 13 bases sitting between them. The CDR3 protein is CASSLELGVTAFF. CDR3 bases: TGTGCCAGCAGCTTAGAGTTAGGAGTCACAGCTTTCTTT.

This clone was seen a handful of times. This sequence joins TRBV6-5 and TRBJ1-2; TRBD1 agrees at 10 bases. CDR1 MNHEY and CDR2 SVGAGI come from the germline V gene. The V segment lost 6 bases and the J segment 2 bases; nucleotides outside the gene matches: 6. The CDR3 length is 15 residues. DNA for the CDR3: TGTGCCAGCAGACCACAGGGACAGGGGAACTATGGCTACACCTTC. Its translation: CASRPQGQGNYGYTF.

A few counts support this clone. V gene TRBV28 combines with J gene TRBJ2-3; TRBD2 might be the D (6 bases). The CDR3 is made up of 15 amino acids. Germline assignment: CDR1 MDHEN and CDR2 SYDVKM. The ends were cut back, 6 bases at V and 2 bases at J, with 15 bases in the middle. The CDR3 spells CASRVGTLYTDTQYF. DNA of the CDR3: TGTGCCAGCAGGGTGGGGACTCTATACACAGATACGCAGTATTTT.

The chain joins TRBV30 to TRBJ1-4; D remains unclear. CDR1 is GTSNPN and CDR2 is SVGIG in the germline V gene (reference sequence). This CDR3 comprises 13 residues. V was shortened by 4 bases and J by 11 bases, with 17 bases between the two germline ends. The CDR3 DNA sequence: TGTGCCTGGAATAAGGCTGCGGTAGAGAAACTGTTTTTT. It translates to CAWNKAAVEKLFF.

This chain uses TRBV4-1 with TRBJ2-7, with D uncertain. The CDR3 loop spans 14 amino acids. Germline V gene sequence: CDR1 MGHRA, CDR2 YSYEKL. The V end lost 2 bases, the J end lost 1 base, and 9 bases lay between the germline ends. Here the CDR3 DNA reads TGCGCCAGCAGCCAACTTGGGTTATCCTACGAGCAGTACTTC. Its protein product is CASSQLGLSYEQYF.

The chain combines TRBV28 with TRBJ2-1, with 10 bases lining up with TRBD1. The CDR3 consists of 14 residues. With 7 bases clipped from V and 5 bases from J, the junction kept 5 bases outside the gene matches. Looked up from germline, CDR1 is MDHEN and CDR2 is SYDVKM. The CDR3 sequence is CASTGTGANNEQFF. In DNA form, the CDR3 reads TGTGCCAGCACCGGGACAGGGGCCAACAATGAGCAGTTCTTC.

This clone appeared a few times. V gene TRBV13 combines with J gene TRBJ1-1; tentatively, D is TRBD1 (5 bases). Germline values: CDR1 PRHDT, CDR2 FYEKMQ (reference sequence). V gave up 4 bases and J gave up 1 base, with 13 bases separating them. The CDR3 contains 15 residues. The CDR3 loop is CASSSTGTANTEAFF. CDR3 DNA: TGTGCCAGCAGCTCAACCGGGACCGCGAACACTGAAGCTTTCTTT. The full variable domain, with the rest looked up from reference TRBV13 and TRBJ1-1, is AAGVIQSPRHLIKEKRETATLKCYPIPRHDTVYWYQQGPGQDPQFLISFYEKMQSDKGSIPDRFSAQQFSDYHSELNMSSLELGDSALYFCASSSTGTANTEAFFGQGTRLTVV.

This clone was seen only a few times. The CDR3 bases are TGTGCCAGCAGCTTCCCAGCGGGGACGAACAATGAGCAGTTCTTC. It codes for CASSFPAGTNNEQFF. The V gene is TRBV7-9, the J gene TRBJ2-1; 7 positions match TRBD2. The length of the CDR3 is 15 residues. V lost 3 bases and J lost 5; bases outside the gene matches: 7. Germline values: CDR1 SEHNR, CDR2 FQNEAQ (reference sequence). Supplemented by reference TRBV7-9 and TRBJ2-1, the full variable domain reads DTGVSQNPRHKITKRGQNVTFRCDPISEHNRLYWYRQTLGQGPEFLTYFQNEAQLEKSRLLSDRFSAERPKGSFSTLEIQRTEQGDSAMYLCASSFPAGTNNEQFFGPGTRLTVL.

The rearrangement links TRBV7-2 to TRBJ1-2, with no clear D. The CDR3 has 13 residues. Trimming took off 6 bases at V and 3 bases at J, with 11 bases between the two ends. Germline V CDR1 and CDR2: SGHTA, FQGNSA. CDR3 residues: CASRYPGYYGYTF. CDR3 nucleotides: TGTGCCAGCAGGTACCCGGGCTACTATGGCTACACCTTC.

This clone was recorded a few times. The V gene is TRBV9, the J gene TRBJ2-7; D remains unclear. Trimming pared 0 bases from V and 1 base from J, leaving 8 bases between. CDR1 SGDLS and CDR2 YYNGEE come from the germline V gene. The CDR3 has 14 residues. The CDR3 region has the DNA TGTGCCAGCAGCGTAGCGGGCTTTTCCTACGAGCAGTACTTC. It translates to CASSVAGFSYEQYF.

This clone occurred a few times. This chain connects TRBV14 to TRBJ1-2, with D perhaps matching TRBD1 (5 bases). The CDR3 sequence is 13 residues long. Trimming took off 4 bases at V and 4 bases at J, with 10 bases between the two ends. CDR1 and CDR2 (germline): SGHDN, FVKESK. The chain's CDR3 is CASSPGTPYGYTF. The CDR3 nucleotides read TGTGCCAGCAGCCCCGGGACCCCCTATGGCTACACCTTC.